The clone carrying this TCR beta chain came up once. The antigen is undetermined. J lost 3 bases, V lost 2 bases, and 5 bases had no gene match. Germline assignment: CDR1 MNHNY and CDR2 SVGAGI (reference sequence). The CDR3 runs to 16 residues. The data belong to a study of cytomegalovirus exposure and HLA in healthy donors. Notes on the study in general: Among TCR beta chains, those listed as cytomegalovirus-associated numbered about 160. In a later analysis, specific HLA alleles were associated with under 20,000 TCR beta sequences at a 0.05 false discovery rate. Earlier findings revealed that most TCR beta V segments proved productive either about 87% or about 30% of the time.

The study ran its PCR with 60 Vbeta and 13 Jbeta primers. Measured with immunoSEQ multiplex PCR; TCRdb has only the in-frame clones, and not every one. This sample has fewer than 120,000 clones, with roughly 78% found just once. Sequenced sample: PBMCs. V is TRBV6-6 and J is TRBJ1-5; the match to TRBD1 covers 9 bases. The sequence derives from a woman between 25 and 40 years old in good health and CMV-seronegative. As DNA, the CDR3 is TGTGCCAGCAGTTACGGGACAGGGAGTAACAATCAGCCCCAGCATTTT. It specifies CASSYGTGSNNQPQHF.